The clone carrying this TCR beta chain occurred many times. The germline V gene encodes CDR1 LGHDT and CDR2 YNNKEL (reference sequence). The CDR3 contains 14 residues. V was shortened by 1 base and J by 0 bases, with 3 bases between the two germline ends. From around 0.4 ug of RNA, a library with molecular barcoded alpha/delta and beta/gamma adaptors was made. TCRdb reprocessed the reads with MiXCR, giving one entry per CDR3 protein. The sample lists approximately 90,000 distinct CDR3 sequences, roughly 12% seen once, with under 15% in the top ten. At the time of active disease, bone marrow was collected from every patient. The data are from a study of read filtering for tumor transcriptome and immune sequencing.

The rearrangement links TRBV3-1 to TRBJ2-2; no reliable D call. The receptor was isolated from a donor at least 40 years old with multiple myeloma. Sequenced: a population of CD138-negative cells sorted from bone marrow. The CDR3 sequence: CASSQGSNTGELFF. The CDR3 DNA reads as TGTGCCAGCAGCCAAGGGTCGAACACCGGGGAGCTGTTTTTT. Together with reference TRBV3-1 and TRBJ2-2, the CDR3 gives the full variable domain: DTAVSQTPKYLVTQMGNDKSIKCEQNLGHDTMYWYKQDSKKFLKIMFSYNNKELIINETVPNRFSPKSPDKAHLNLHINSLELGDSAVYFCASSQGSNTGELFFGEGSRLTVL.